This T cell receptor beta chain was captured in a study of monozygotic twins with inflammatory bowel disease. Study results and limitations: Comparison of concordant versus discordant twins revealed no difference in repertoire similarity, possibly due to limited power. Healthy co-twins, by inverse Simpson, had higher TCRbeta diversity than their siblings with IBD.

Nested PCRs (16 and 9 cycles, two total) were applied to TCRalpha and TCRbeta cDNA. One entry per CDR3 protein, without DNA, is what TCRdb gives after re-calling the 5' RACE reads. The table lists about 160,000 distinct CDR3 sequences. With respect to this clonotype: Its antigen is undetermined.

This CDR3 spans 12 amino acids. CDR1 is KGHSH, CDR2 LQKENI, per germline. This TCR was recovered from a human donor with ulcerative colitis or Crohn's disease, or a healthy co-twin of an affected twin (not recorded which). The chain combines TRBV18 with TRBJ2-1. Sequencing used blood. The CDR3 here is CASSPFQNEQFF.